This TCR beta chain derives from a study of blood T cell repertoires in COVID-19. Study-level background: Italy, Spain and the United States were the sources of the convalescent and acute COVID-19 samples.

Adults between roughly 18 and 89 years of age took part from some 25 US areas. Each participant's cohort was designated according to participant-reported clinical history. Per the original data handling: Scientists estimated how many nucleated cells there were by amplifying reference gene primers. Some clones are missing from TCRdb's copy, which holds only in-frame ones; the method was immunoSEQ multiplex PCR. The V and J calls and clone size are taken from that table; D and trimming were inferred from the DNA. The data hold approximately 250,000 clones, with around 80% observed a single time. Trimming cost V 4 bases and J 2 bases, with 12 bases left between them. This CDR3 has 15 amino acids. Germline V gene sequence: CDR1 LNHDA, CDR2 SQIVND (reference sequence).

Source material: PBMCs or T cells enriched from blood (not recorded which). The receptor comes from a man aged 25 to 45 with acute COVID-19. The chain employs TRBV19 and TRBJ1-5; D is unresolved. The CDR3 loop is CASSTRIGGNQPQHF. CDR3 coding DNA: TGTGCCAGTAGTACGCGGATCGGCGGCAATCAGCCCCAGCATTTT.